One TCR beta chain is described in this entry. The data originate from a study of blood T cell repertoires in COVID-19. Authors' analysis steps: Estimates of nucleated cell counts were drawn from the amplification of reference gene primers. The protocol was immunoSEQ multiplex PCR, while the TCRdb copy is restricted to in-frame clones and leaves out a portion. The V and J calls and the clone size are those of that table, but D and trimming were determined from the DNA. Of some 43,000 clones listed, roughly 90% are singletons. The CDR3 consists of 14 residues. V lost 4 bases and J lost 6; bases outside the gene matches: 8. Germline V gene data show CDR1 as LNHDA and CDR2 as SQIVND (reference sequence).

Sequencing was carried out using peripheral blood. The sequence was collected from a man in his 60s with active COVID-19. The chain couples TRBV19 to TRBJ2-5, with 7 bases matching TRBD1. The CDR3 sequence is CASSTSTGEKTQYF. The DNA for the CDR3 is TGTGCCAGTAGTACTTCCACAGGGGAAAAGACCCAGTACTTC. Full variable domain (remainder filled in from reference TRBV19 and TRBJ2-5): DGGITQSPKYLFRKEGQNVTLSCEQNLNHDAMYWYRQDPGQGLRLIYYSQIVNDFQKGDIAEGYSVSREKKESFPLTVTSAQKNPTAFYLCASSTSTGEKTQYFGPGTRLLVL.